These 6 T cell receptor beta chains share one sample of origin, sequenced in a study of blood T cell repertoires in COVID-19. TCRdb's table, derived via immunoSEQ multiplex PCR, lists solely in-frame clones and lacks some. The table includes approximately 210,000 clones, about 80% detected once. Sequenced input: peripheral blood. All receptors derive from a woman in her thirties or forties with active or convalescent COVID-19.

The genes are TRBV27 and TRBJ1-5, with 7 bases that match TRBD1. Germline V gene lookup returns CDR1 MNHEY and CDR2 SMNVEV (reference sequence). V shed 5 bases, J shed 6 bases, and the junction held 10 bases outside the gene matches. This CDR3 is built from 15 residues. This chain's CDR3 is CASSPIRQGTQPQHF. Here the CDR3 DNA reads TGTGCCAGCAGTCCGATACGACAGGGCACTCAGCCCCAGCATTTT.

This chain connects TRBV28 to TRBJ2-1; a weak D match, TRBD2 (5 bases). Trimming removed 7 bases at V and 0 bases at J, with 7 bases between. CDR3 length: 13 residues. Germline CDR1 and CDR2: MDHEN and SYDVKM. CDR3 DNA sequence: TGTGCCAGCATCGGGGACTCCTACAATGAGCAGTTCTTC. It encodes CASIGDSYNEQFF. The full variable domain, completed using reference TRBV28 and TRBJ2-1, is DVKVTQSSRYLVKRTGEKVFLECVQDMDHENMFWYRQDPGLGLRLIYFSYDVKMKEKGDIPEGYSVSREKKERFSLILESASTNQTSMYLCASIGDSYNEQFFGPGTRLTVL.

V is TRBV24-1 and J is TRBJ2-1; 9 bases agree with TRBD2. The V gene end was trimmed by 4 bases and the J gene end by 3 bases; junction bases not matched to a gene: 6. Looked up from germline, CDR1 is KGHDR and CDR2 is SFDVKD. The CDR3 totals 16 residues. CDR3 sequence reads: CATSDTGTSHYNEQFF. The CDR3 DNA follows: TGTGCCACCAGTGACACCGGGACTAGCCACTACAATGAGCAGTTCTTC.

The chain couples TRBV24-1 to TRBJ1-2; D ambiguous. The germline gives CDR1 KGHDR, CDR2 SFDVKD. V gave up 0 bases and J gave up 7 bases, with 11 bases separating them. CDR3 length: 14 amino acids. CDR3 in DNA: TGTGCCACCAGTGATTTGACTGATGATATTGGCTACACCTTC. Translation gives CATSDLTDDIGYTF.

The chain combines TRBV5-1 with TRBJ2-7; D is perhaps TRBD2 (6 bases). Per germline, CDR1 SGHRS and CDR2 YFSETQ. Trimming stripped 3 bases from V and 4 bases from J, with 11 bases between. This CDR3 contains 13 residues. As DNA, the CDR3 is TGCGCCAGCAGCTCGGGGGTAGCTTACGAGCAGTACTTC. This gives the protein CASSSGVAYEQYF.

The rearrangement uses TRBV28 and TRBJ2-3, with a weak D call TRBD1 (6 bases). V was pared by 5 bases and J by 2 bases, with 8 bases between. This CDR3 spans 13 amino acids. Per germline, CDR1 MDHEN and CDR2 SYDVKM. CDR3: CASSPGDTDTQYF. The CDR3 nucleotides read TGTGCCAGCAGTCCAGGGGACACAGATACGCAGTATTTT. The full variable domain, rest sourced from reference TRBV28 and TRBJ2-3, is DVKVTQSSRYLVKRTGEKVFLECVQDMDHENMFWYRQDPGLGLRLIYFSYDVKMKEKGDIPEGYSVSREKKERFSLILESASTNQTSMYLCASSPGDTDTQYFGPGTRLTVL.